A selection of T cell receptor beta chains follows, all from one sample in a study of CXCR3-negative and CXCR3-positive naive CD8 T cells. TCRdb reprocessed the 5' RACE reads, keeping one entry per CDR3 protein, no DNA. Recorded for this sample: about 150,000 distinct CDR3 sequences. What was sequenced was naive CXCR3+ CD8+ T cells from blood. These receptors were collected from a human donor in good health. Some clones in this sample may be carry-over from other donors' samples. Each CDR3 is given with its conserved first and last residue. Fields, in order: V gene, J gene, CDR3 length, CDR3 protein.

TRBV29-1	TRBJ1-6	11	CSVEDANALHF
TRBV18	TRBJ2-1	20	CASSPGDKSSRLVDSNEQFF
TRBV7-8	TRBJ1-2	14	CASSGSLGNYGYTF
TRBV5-8	TRBJ2-4	15	CASSYGTGEGNIQYF
TRBV12-3/TRBV12-4	TRBJ2-2	18	CASSSRTSGRTKTGELFF
TRBV7-9	TRBJ1-1	14	CASSRTGGDTEAFF
TRBV5-1	TRBJ2-3	14	CASSFRERTDTQYF
TRBV13	TRBJ2-7	15	CASSHFRGGNYEQYF
TRBV6-2/TRBV6-3	TRBJ2-3	14	CASSYGEITDTQYF
TRBV15	TRBJ2-1	17	CATSRDLELAGGDEQFF
TRBV25-1	TRBJ2-7	12	CASSVGPHEQYF
TRBV7-9	TRBJ2-3	13	CASSFISTDTQYF
TRBV5-1	TRBJ2-7	14	CASSTGTISYEQYF
TRBV29-1	TRBJ2-3	15	CSVEGTQTSTDTQYF
TRBV3-1	TRBJ2-1	16	CASSQAGLGPYNEQFF
TRBV27	TRBJ2-1	13	CASSLGGISEQFF
TRBV16	TRBJ1-5	13	CASRRGLSQPQHF
TRBV7-3	TRBJ2-7	15	CAGSLFGGGSYEQYF
TRBV6-5	TRBJ2-1	13	CASSTGSYNEQFF
TRBV7-2	TRBJ2-7	13	CASRGPGPYEQYF
TRBV4-1	TRBJ2-3	17	CASSQLAVATSTDTQYF
TRBV11-2	TRBJ2-2	16	CASSSRTSGYTGELFF
TRBV19	TRBJ1-5	13	CASSVGQNTWRHF
TRBV11-2	TRBJ2-7	15	CASSLGAMSSYEQYF
TRBV28	TRBJ2-2	16	CASSYRLAGSTGELFF
TRBV7-8	TRBJ2-1	17	CASSLALSTSVRDEQFF
TRBV5-6	TRBJ1-1	13	CASSRTVSTEAFF
TRBV4-1	TRBJ1-1	15	CASSQYQGSDTEAFF